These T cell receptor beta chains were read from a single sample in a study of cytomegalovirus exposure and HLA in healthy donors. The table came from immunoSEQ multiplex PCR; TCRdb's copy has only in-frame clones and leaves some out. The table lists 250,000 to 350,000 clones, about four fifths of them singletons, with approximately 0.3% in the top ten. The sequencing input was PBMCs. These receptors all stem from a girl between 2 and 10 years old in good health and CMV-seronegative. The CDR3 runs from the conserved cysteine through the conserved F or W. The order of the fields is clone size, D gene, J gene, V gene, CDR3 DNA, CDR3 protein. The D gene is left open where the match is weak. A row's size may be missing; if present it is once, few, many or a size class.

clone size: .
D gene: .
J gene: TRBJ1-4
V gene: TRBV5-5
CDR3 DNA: TGTGCCAGCAGCTTGGGGGTCGGGGAAAAACTGTTTTTT
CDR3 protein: CASSLGVGEKLFF

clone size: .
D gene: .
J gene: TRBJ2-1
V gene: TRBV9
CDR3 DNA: TGTGCCAGCAGCCCTAGGGGACTTTCCGATGAGCAGTTCTTC
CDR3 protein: CASSPRGLSDEQFF

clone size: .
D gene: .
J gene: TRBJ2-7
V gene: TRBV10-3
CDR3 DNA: TGTGCCATCAGTGAGAGCGCCCGGACTATAGGCGAGCAGTACTTC
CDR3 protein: CAISESARTIGEQYF

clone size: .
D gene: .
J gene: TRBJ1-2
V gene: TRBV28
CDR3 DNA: TGTGCCAGCAGCTACCACCGACAGAATTATAACTATGGCTACACCTTC
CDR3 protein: CASSYHRQNYNYGYTF

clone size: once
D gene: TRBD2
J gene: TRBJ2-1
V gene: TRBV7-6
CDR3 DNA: TGTGCCAGCAGCTCAAGCGGGGGGGGCGCCGATGAGCAGTTCTTC
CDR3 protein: CASSSSGGGADEQFF

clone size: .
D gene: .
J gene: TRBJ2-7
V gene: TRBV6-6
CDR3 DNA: TGTGCCAGCAGTTCTCAGGGTACCTACGAGCAGTACTTC
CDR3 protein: CASSSQGTYEQYF

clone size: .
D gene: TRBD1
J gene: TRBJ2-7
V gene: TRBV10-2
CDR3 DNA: TGCGCCAGCAGTGGACAGGGTGAACACTACGAGCAGTACTTC
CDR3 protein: CASSGQGEHYEQYF

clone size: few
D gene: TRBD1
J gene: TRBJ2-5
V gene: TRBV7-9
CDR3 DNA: TGTGCCAGCAGCCCAGAGGGACAGCAAGAGACCCAGTACTTC
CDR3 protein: CASSPEGQQETQYF

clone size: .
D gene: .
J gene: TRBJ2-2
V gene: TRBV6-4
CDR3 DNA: TGTGCCAGCAGTGTACAGGGCGCAACCGGGGAGCTGTTTTTT
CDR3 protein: CASSVQGATGELFF

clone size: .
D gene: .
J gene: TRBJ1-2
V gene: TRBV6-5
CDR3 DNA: TGTGCCAGCAGTTACCCGACAAACTATGGCTACACCTTC
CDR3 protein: CASSYPTNYGYTF

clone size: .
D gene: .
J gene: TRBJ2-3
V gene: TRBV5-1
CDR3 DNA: TGCGCCAGCAGATTAGGGGCATCCTATAGCACAGATACGCAGTATTTT
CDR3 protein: CASRLGASYSTDTQYF

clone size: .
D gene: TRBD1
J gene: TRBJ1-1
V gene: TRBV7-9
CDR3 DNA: TGTGCCAGCAGCTTAGACGGGACAGGGGACACTGAAGCTTTCTTT
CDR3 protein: CASSLDGTGDTEAFF

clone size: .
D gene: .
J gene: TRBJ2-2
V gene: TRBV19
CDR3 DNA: TGTGCCACCGGGGTCGCGAACACCGGGGAGCTGTTTTTT
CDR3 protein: CATGVANTGELFF

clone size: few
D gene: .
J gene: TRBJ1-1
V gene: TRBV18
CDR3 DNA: TGTGCCAGCTCACCACCCTGGGCAGGGGAGAACACTGAAGCTTTCTTT
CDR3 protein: CASSPPWAGENTEAFF

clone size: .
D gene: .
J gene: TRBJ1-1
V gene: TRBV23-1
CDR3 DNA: TGCGCCAGCAGTCAATCGTTTCGTTGGAACACTGAAGCTTTCTTT
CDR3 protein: CASSQSFRWNTEAFF

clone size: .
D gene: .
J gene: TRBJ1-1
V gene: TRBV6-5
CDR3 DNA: TGTGCCAGCAGCGATTTCAGGACAGTCATGACTGAAGCTTTCTTT
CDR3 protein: CASSDFRTVMTEAFF

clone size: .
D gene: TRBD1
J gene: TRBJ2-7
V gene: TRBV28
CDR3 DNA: TGTGCCAGCAGCACAGGGGAAGGAGTATACGAGCAGTACTTC
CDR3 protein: CASSTGEGVYEQYF

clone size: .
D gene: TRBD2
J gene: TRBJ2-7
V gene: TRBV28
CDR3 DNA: TGTGCCTGCATCGGGCTAGCGGGGGCCAAGAGCTCCTACGAGCAGTACTTC
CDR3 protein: CACIGLAGAKSSYEQYF

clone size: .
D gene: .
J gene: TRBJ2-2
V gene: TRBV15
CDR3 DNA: TGTGCCACCAGCAGGCCGGGATTATCGAACACCGGGGAGCTGTTTTTT
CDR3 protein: CATSRPGLSNTGELFF

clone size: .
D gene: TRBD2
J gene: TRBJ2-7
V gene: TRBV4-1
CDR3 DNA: TGCGCCAGCAGCCAGTCCCAGCGGGGGGCCTACGAGCAGTACTTC
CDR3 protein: CASSQSQRGAYEQYF

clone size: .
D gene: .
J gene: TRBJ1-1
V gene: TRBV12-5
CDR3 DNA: TGTGCTAGTGAACCGGGGATGAACACTGAAGCTTTCTTT
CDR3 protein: CASEPGMNTEAFF

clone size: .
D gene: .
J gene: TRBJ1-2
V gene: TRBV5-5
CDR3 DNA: TGTGCCAGCAGCCCGGAAGGGAGCTATGGCTACACCTTC
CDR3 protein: CASSPEGSYGYTF

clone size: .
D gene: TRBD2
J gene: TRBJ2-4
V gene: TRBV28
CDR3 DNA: TGTGCCAGCAGTTTTGGGTTAGCGGGGGGGCGAAACATTCAGTACTTC
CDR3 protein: CASSFGLAGGRNIQYF

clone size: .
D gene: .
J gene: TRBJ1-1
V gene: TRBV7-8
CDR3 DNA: TGTGCCAGCAGCTTAGTTGGACAGACTGAAGCTTTCTTT
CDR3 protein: CASSLVGQTEAFF

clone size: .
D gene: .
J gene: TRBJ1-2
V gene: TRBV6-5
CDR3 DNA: TGTGCCAGCACCTCATGGGAGGGGGTTCGCTATGGCTACACCTTC
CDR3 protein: CASTSWEGVRYGYTF

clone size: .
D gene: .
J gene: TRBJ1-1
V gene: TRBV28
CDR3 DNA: TGTGCCAGCAGGCGGGGGGGCTCAATCACTGAAGCTTTCTTT
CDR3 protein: CASRRGGSITEAFF

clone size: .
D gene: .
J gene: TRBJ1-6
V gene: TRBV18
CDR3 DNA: TGTGCCAGCTCACCACTCTCCGGTAGCTCCTATAATTCACCCCTCCACTTT
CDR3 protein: CASSPLSGSSYNSPLHF

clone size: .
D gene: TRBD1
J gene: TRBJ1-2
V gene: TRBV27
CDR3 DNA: TGTGCCAGCAGTCAGGGACAGGGGTTCGGTGGCTACACCTTC
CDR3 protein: CASSQGQGFGGYTF

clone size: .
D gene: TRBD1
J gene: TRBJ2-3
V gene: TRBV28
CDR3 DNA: TGTGCCAGCAGGACCGGGACAGGGCACACAGATACGCAGTATTTT
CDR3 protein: CASRTGTGHTDTQYF

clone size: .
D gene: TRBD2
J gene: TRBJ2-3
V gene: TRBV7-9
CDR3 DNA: TGTGCCAGCACCCCTCGACTAGCGGATAGCACAGATACGCAGTATTTT
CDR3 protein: CASTPRLADSTDTQYF

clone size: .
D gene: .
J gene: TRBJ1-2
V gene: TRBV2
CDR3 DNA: TGTGCCAGCAGTGAGGGGGGGTCGTCGAGGGTCGGCTACACCTTC
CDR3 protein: CASSEGGSSRVGYTF

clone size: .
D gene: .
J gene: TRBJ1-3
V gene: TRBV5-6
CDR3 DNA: TGTGCCAGCAGCTTCACCACAGGGAGAAGCGCCTACACCATATATTTT
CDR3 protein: CASSFTTGRSAYTIYF

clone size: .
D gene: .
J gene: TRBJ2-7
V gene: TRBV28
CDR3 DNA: TGTGCCAGCAGTTTTCCCCCCCTAGGGGCCCCATCCTACGAGCAGTACTTC
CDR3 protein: CASSFPPLGAPSYEQYF

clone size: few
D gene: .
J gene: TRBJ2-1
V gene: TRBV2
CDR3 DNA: TGTGCCAGCAGTTACGACTATTATGAGCAGTTCTTC
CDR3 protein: CASSYDYYEQFF